This record concerns one T cell receptor (beta chain) sequence. Everyone who took part was roughly 18 to 90 years old, and they came from about 25 US areas. Cohort 3 donors were reported recovered after two negative PCRs, clearance, or symptom resolution. This entry is derived from a study of blood T cell repertoires in COVID-19. Study overall: Sites in the United States, Italy and Spain provided acute and convalescent COVID-19 samples. In each case, the material was cDNA or gDNA derived from T cells, B-cell-depleted T cells, or PBMCs.

Produced via immunoSEQ multiplex PCR; TCRdb's table is partial and in-frame only. Of 150,000 or so clones in the sample, about 80% were seen once. Unmatched junction bases numbered 15, after V lost 8 bases and J lost 5 bases. CDR3 size: 16 residues. Germline-derived CDR1 and CDR2 are SEHNR and FQNEAQ (reference sequence). This chain uses TRBV7-9 with TRBJ2-1; 7 nucleotides align to TRBD1. The clonotype was recovered from a man in his fifties or sixties who had recovered from COVID-19. Sample: PBMCs or T cells enriched from blood (not recorded which). The DNA for the CDR3 is TGTGCCAGCCACGAGGGGGCCTTAGGTGGCCACAATGAGCAGTTCTTC. It is translated as CASHEGALGGHNEQFF.